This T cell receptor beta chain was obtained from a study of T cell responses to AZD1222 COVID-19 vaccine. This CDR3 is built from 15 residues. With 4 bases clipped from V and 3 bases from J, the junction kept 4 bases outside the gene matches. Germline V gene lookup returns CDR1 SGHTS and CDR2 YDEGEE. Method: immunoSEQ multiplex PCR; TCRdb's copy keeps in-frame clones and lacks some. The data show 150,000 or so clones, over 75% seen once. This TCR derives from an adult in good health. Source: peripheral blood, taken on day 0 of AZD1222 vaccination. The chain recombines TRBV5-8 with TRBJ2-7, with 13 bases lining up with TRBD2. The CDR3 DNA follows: TGTGCCAGCAGCCCGGGACTAGCGGGGAACTACGAGCAGTACTTC. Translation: CASSPGLAGNYEQYF.